Given below is one T cell receptor (beta chain) in context. Time point of the sample: pretreatment peripheral blood. This sample is part of a study of PD-L1 blockade in urothelial cancer. Assay: immunoSEQ multiplex PCR; the TCRdb copy retains only in-frame clones and omits some. The sample carries about 57,000 clones, roughly 76% recorded once. The ends were cut back, 6 bases at V and 2 bases at J, with 20 bases in the middle. CDR1 and CDR2 (germline): ENHRY, SYGVKD. The CDR3 consists of 16 residues. The V and J genes are TRBV10-3 and TRBJ2-7, with D possibly TRBD1 on 7 matching bases. This TCR was recovered from a man aged 65 to 79 with urothelial cancer. The source material was PBMCs, sampled around atezolizumab (anti-PD-L1) treatment. Here the CDR3 DNA reads TGTGCCATCAGCCCGACCCAGGGGGGAGAGACCTACGAGCAGTACTTC. The encoded protein is CAISPTQGGETYEQYF.